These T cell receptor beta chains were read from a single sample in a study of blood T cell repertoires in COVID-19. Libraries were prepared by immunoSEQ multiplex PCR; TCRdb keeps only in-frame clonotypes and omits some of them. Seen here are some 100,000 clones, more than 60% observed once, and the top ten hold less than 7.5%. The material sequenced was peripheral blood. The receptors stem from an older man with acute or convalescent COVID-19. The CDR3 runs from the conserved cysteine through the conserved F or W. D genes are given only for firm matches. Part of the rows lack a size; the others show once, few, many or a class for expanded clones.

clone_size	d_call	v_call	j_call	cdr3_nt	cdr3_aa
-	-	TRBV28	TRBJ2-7	TGTGCCAGCAGTTTTACAATCGAATTAAGGGGGAGCTCCTACGAGCAGTACTTC	CASSFTIELRGSSYEQYF
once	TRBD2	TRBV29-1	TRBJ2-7	TGCAGCGTCCCTGGGGCGGGAGGGAGTGAGCAGTACTTC	CSVPGAGGSEQYF
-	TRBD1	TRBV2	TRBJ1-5	TGTGCCAGCAGTGGGGACAGGGTTGGCAATCAGCCCCAGCATTTT	CASSGDRVGNQPQHF
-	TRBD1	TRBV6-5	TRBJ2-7	TGTGCCAGCAGTTACGGCTGGACAGGCGACTACGAGCAGTACTTC	CASSYGWTGDYEQYF
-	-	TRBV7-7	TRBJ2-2	TGTGCCAGCAGCTTGGGCAGGGGAGACACCGGGGAGCTGTTTTTT	CASSLGRGDTGELFF
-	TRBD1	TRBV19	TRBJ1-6	TGTGCCAGTAGTATAACTGGACAGGGGCGCTTTCTGGATTCACCCCTCCACTTT	CASSITGQGRFLDSPLHF
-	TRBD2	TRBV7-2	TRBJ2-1	TGTGCCAGCAGCTTAACCCAGGAACTAGCGGGAGATTTCTTC	CASSLTQELAGDFF
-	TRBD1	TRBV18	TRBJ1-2	TGTGCCAGCTCACCGGGACAGGGGGTTCGAGGCTACACCTTC	CASSPGQGVRGYTF
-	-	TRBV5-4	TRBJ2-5	TGTGCCAGCAGCTTGGCGGGAGAAGGAGGAGAGACCCAGTACTTC	CASSLAGEGGETQYF
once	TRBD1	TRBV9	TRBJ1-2	TGTGCCAGCAGAGGACAGGGATCTGATGGCTACACCTTC	CASRGQGSDGYTF
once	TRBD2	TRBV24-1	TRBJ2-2	TGTGCCACCAGTGACGGACTAGCGGGACTCACCGGGGAGCTGTTTTTT	CATSDGLAGLTGELFF
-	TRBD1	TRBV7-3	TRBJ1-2	TGTGCCAGCAGCTCCCAGACAGGGAACTATGGCTACACCTTC	CASSSQTGNYGYTF
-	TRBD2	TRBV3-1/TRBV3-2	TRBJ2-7	TGTGCCAGCAGCCGGGCTAGCGGGAGGGCCTACGAGCAGTACTTC	CASSRASGRAYEQYF
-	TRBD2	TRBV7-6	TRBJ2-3	TGTGCCAGCAGCTTAATAGCGGGAGAGGGAGATACGCAGTATTTT	CASSLIAGEGDTQYF
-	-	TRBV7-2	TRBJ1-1	TGTGCCAGCAGCTACCAACAGGGTGTCGGCACTGAAGCTTTCTTT	CASSYQQGVGTEAFF
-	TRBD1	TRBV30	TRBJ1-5	TGTGCCTGGGCCTTCCCGGGAGGGGGCGCGTCTCAGCCCCAGCATTTT	CAWAFPGGGASQPQHF
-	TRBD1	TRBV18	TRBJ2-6	TGTGCCAGCTCCTGGGAAATGACAGGGGGAACTGGCTCTGGGGCCAACGTCCTGACTTTC	CASSWEMTGGTGSGANVLTF
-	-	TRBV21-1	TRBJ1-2	-	CASRWGQGAHGYTF
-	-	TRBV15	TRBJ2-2	TGTGCCACCAGCAGAGATCCCGCGGCCGGGGAGCTGTTTTTT	CATSRDPAAGELFF
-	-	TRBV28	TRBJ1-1	TGTGCCAGCAGTTTATTCACCTCCGGAGGGAACACTGAAGCTTTCTTT	CASSLFTSGGNTEAFF
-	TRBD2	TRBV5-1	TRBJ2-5	TGCGCCAGCAGCCTCGGACTAGCGGGTTCGCAAGAGACCCAGTACTTC	CASSLGLAGSQETQYF
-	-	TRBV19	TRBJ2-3	TGTGCCAGTAGTATTGTCGTCAGCGCAGATACGCAGTATTTT	CASSIVVSADTQYF
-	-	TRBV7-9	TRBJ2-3	TGTGCCAGCAGCTTAGGACAGATCACAGATACGCAGTATTTT	CASSLGQITDTQYF
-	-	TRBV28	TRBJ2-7	TGTGCCAGCAGTTTGCCGGGAGAGGTACGTGAGCAGTACTTC	CASSLPGEVREQYF
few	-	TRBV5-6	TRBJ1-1	TGTGCCAGCAGCTTGTGGGTTCGCGGGGACACTGAAGCTTTCTTT	CASSLWVRGDTEAFF
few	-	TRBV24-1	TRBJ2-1	TGTGCCACCAGCCCTACTAGGTCCTACAATGAGCAGTTCTTC	CATSPTRSYNEQFF
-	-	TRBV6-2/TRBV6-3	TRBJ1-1	TGTGCCAGCAGTTACTCGCCGTTTAAGGAGCTTTGGGACACTGAAGCTTTCTTT	CASSYSPFKELWDTEAFF
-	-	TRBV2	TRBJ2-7	TGTGCCAGCAGCCAGTCCTCGACTAGGCCCTACGAGCAGTACTTC	CASSQSSTRPYEQYF
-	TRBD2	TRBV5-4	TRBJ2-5	TGTGCCAGCAGCTTTAGCGGGAGTCGAGAGACCCAGTACTTC	CASSFSGSRETQYF
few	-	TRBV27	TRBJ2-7	TGTGCCAGCAGTTTAAATAGCCAGACCTACGAGCAGTACTTC	CASSLNSQTYEQYF
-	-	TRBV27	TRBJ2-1	TGTGCCAGCAGTTTAGCTAGCTCCTACAATGAGCAGTTCTTC	CASSLASSYNEQFF
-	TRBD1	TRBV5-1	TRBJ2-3	TGCGCCAGCAGCCGGGGACAGGGAGGCACAGATACGCAGTATTTT	CASSRGQGGTDTQYF
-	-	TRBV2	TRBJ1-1	TGTGCCAGCAGGAGATTTTTTGCTGCGAACACTGAAGCTTTCTTT	CASRRFFAANTEAFF
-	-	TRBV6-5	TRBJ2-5	TGTGCCAGCAGTTACTCCCTAGTCGGCGAGACCCAGTACTTC	CASSYSLVGETQYF
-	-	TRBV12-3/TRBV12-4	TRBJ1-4	TGTGCCAGCAGTTTTTCAGGGGATGAAAAACTGTTTTTT	CASSFSGDEKLFF
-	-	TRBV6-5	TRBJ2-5	TGTGCCAGCAGTTACTCGAACATCAGGGGTATAGAGACCCAGTACTTC	CASSYSNIRGIETQYF
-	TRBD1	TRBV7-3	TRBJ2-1	TGTGCCAGCAGTCGAGGACAGGGGAACCACAATGAGCAGTTCTTC	CASSRGQGNHNEQFF
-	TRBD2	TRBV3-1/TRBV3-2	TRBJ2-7	TGTGCCAGCAGCCAAGATGCCAGCGGGGGCTACGAGCAGTACTTC	CASSQDASGGYEQYF
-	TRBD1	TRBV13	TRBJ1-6	TGTGCCAGCAGCATACTGGGACAGAGCTCCTATAATTCACCCCTCCACTTT	CASSILGQSSYNSPLHF
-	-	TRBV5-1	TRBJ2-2	TGCGCCAGCAGCGGAACCACAGGGAACGGGGAGCTGTTTTTT	CASSGTTGNGELFF
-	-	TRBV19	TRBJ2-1	TGTGCCAGTACCCCAATGAGTACAGGGAACAATGAGCAGTTCTTC	CASTPMSTGNNEQFF
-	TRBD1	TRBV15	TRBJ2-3	TGTGCCACCAGCCACTCGAGAAAGGGGGCCCCCACAGATACGCAGTATTTT	CATSHSRKGAPTDTQYF
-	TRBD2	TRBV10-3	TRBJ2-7	TGTGCCATCAGTCCCGGGGGAGGGGCATCCTACGAGCAGTACTTC	CAISPGGGASYEQYF
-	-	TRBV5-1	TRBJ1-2	TGCGCCAGCAGCTTCCCCGTGGCAGGATCAGCTAACTATGGCTACACCTTC	CASSFPVAGSANYGYTF
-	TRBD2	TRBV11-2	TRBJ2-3	TGTGCCAGCAGCTTCGAACGGCGGGGGAGGGCAGATACGCAGTATTTT	CASSFERRGRADTQYF
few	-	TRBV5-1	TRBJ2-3	TGCGCCAGCAGCTTCGACAGCCCCACAGATACGCAGTATTTT	CASSFDSPTDTQYF
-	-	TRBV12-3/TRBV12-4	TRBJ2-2	TGTGCCAGCAAGGAGGGAAGGGTCGGGGAGCTGTTTTTT	CASKEGRVGELFF
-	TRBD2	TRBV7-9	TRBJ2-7	TGTGCCAGCAGCTTAGAGGGCGGGGGCTCCTACGAGCAGTACTTC	CASSLEGGGSYEQYF
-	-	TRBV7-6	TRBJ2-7	TGTGCCAGCAGCCGGGGACACGGCAACTTTTACGAGCAGTACTTC	CASSRGHGNFYEQYF